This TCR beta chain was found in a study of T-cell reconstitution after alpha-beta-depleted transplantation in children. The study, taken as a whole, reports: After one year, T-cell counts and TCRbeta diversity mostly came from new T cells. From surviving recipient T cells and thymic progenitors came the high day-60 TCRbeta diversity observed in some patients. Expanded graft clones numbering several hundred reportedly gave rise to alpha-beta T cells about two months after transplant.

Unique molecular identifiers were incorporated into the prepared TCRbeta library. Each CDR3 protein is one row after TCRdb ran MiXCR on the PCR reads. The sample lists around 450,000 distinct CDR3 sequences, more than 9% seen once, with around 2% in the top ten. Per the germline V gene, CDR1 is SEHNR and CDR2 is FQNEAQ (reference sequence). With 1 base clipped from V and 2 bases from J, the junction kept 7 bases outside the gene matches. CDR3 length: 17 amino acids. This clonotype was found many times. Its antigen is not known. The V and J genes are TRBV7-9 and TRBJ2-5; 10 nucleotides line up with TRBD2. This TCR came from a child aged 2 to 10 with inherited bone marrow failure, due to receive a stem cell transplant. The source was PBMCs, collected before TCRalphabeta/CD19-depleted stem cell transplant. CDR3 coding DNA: TGTGCCAGCAGCTTAGTCACGAGCGGGAGGGCACAAGAGACCCAGTACTTC. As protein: CASSLVTSGRAQETQYF. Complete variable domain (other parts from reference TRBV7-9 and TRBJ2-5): DTGVSQNPRHKITKRGQNVTFRCDPISEHNRLYWYRQTLGQGPEFLTYFQNEAQLEKSRLLSDRFSAERPKGSFSTLEIQRTEQGDSAMYLCASSLVTSGRAQETQYFGPGTRLLVL.